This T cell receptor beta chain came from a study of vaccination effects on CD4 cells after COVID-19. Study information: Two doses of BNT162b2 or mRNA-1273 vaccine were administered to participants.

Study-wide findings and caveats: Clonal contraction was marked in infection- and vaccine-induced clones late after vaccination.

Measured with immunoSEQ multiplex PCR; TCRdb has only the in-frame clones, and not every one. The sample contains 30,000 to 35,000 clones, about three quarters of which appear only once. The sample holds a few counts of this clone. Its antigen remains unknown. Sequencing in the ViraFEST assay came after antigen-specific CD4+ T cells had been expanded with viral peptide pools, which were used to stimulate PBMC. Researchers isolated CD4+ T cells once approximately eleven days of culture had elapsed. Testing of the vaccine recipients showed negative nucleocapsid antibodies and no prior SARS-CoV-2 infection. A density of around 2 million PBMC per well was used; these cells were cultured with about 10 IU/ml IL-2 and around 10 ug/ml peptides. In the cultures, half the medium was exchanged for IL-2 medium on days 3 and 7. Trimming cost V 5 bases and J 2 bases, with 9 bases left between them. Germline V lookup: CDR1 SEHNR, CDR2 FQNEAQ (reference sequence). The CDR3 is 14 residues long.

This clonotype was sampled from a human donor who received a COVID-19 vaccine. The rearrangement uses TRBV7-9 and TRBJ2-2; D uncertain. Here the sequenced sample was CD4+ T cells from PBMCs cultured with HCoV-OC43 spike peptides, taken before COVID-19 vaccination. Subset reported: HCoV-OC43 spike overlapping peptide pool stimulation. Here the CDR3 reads CASSPVGNTGELFF. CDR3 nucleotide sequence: TGTGCCAGCAGCCCGGTCGGTAACACCGGGGAGCTGTTTTTT. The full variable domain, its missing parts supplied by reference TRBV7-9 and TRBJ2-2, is DTGVSQNPRHKITKRGQNVTFRCDPISEHNRLYWYRQTLGQGPEFLTYFQNEAQLEKSRLLSDRFSAERPKGSFSTLEIQRTEQGDSAMYLCASSPVGNTGELFFGEGSRLTVL.